The rows below give T cell receptor beta chains drawn from one sample of a study of shared clonotypes between healthy human individuals. Sequencing was performed with immunoSEQ multiplex PCR; in TCRdb, only in-frame clones are kept and a portion is missing. The sample includes about 1,900,000 clones, less than 95% of them seen just once. Sequenced material: naive CD8+ T cells sorted from blood. Source of these receptors: a young man in good health. Each CDR3 is given with its conserved first and last residue. The D gene is left open where the match is weak. Rows give clone size only sometimes, using once, few, many, or a class for an expanded clone.

-	-	TRBV5-6	TRBJ2-1	TGTGCCAGCAGCTTGGATAGTCACAATGAGCAGTTCTTC	CASSLDSHNEQFF
-	-	TRBV18	TRBJ2-5	TGTGCCAGCTCACCGGGCGGGGTCCAAGAGACCCAGTACTTC	CASSPGGVQETQYF
-	TRBD2	TRBV7-8	TRBJ2-1	TGTGCCAGCAGCCCGGGGGGGCCTAACAATGAGCAGTTCTTC	CASSPGGPNNEQFF
-	-	TRBV28	TRBJ2-1	TGTGCCAGCAGCTCCCTTCGGAGCTCCTACAATGAGCAGTTCTTC	CASSSLRSSYNEQFF
once	-	TRBV28	TRBJ2-5	TGTGCCAGCAGTTTATACACAGGTTCCCTCGAGGAGACCCAGTACTTC	CASSLYTGSLEETQYF
-	-	TRBV19	TRBJ1-1	TGTGCCAGTAGTATAGATCCACTGGGGCAGACTGAAGCTTTCTTT	CASSIDPLGQTEAFF
-	TRBD1	TRBV6-6	TRBJ1-1	TGTGCCAGCAGTTTGACAGGGGGCGAAACTGAAGCTTTCTTT	CASSLTGGETEAFF
-	TRBD1	TRBV2	TRBJ2-3	TGTGCCAGCAGTGATTTGGGACAGCTCACAGATACGCAGTATTTT	CASSDLGQLTDTQYF
-	TRBD1	TRBV27	TRBJ2-2	TGTGCCAGCAGTCCCGGGACAGGGGCCGGGGAGCTGTTTTTT	CASSPGTGAGELFF
-	-	TRBV4-3	TRBJ2-1	TGCGCCAGCAGCCAAGACATCGGACTGACCAATGAGCAGTTCTTC	CASSQDIGLTNEQFF
-	-	TRBV27	TRBJ2-7	TGTGCCAGCAGCTCTATTATGGGCCCTTTCACCTACGAGCAGTACTTC	CASSSIMGPFTYEQYF
-	TRBD1	TRBV15	TRBJ1-1	TGTGCCACCAACGCAGGGGGAGGCTTGAACACTGAAGCTTTCTTT	CATNAGGGLNTEAFF
-	-	TRBV4-3	TRBJ2-1	TGCGCCAGCAGCCAATCGGCCCTGGCGGAGGGGGCCTACAATGAGCAGTTCTTC	CASSQSALAEGAYNEQFF
once	-	TRBV14	TRBJ2-5	TGTGCCAGCAGCCAAGAGAACGGGAGAGAGACCCAGTACTTC	CASSQENGRETQYF
-	-	TRBV2	TRBJ1-1	TGTGCCAGTGAAGGGGGGCCGATGAACACTGAAGCTTTCTTT	CASEGGPMNTEAFF
-	-	TRBV4-3	TRBJ2-7	TGCGCCAGCAGCCAAGCTGTGACAGGATTCTCCTACGAGCAGTACTTC	CASSQAVTGFSYEQYF
-	TRBD1	TRBV25-1	TRBJ1-2	TGTGCCAGCAGTGAGCCGGGGACAGGTTTTGGTGGCTACACCTTC	CASSEPGTGFGGYTF
few	TRBD2	TRBV5-4	TRBJ2-1	TGTGCCAGCAGCTTCGGGGGGAATGAGCAGTTCTTC	CASSFGGNEQFF
-	-	TRBV11-2	TRBJ2-3	TGTGCCAGCTGGCTAGGCGGAAACACAGATACGCAGTATTTT	CASWLGGNTDTQYF
-	-	TRBV28	TRBJ2-7	TGTGCCAGCAGTTTGGGACAATCCTACGAGCAGTACTTC	CASSLGQSYEQYF
once	-	TRBV11-2	TRBJ1-4	TGTGCCAGCAGCTTAGATTCAGCGGGATATAATGAAAAACTGTTTTTT	CASSLDSAGYNEKLFF
-	-	TRBV7-8	TRBJ1-3	TGTGCCAGCAGCGGACGGAGCTCTGGAAACACCATATATTTT	CASSGRSSGNTIYF